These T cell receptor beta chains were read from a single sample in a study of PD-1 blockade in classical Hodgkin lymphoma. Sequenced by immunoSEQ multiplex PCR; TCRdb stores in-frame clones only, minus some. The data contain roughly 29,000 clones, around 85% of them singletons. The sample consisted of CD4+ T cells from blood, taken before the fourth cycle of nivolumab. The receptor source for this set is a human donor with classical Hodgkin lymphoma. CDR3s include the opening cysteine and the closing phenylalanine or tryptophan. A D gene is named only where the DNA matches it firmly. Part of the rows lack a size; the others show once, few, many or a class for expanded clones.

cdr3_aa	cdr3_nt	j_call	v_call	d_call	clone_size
CASSPRLANYGYTF	TGTGCCAGCAGTCCCCGACTAGCCAACTATGGCTACACCTTC	TRBJ1-2	TRBV6-5	.	.
CASSQGGSGGALDTQYF	TGCGCCAGCAGCCAAGGGGGGAGCGGGGGGGCACTAGATACGCAGTATTTT	TRBJ2-3	TRBV4-1	TRBD2	.
CASSPWTGAGYGYTF	TGTGCCAGCAGCCCCTGGACAGGGGCAGGGTATGGCTACACCTTC	TRBJ1-2	TRBV7-9	TRBD1	.
CASSLEPGTGELFF	TGCGCCAGCAGCTTGGAGCCTGGCACCGGGGAGCTGTTTTTT	TRBJ2-2	TRBV5-1	.	few
CASSKDRGRSYEQYF	TGTGCCAGCAGCAAGGACAGGGGGAGGTCCTACGAGCAGTACTTC	TRBJ2-7	TRBV7-2	TRBD1	.
CASSLSSSGNTIYF	TGTGCCAGCAGCTTGTCAAGCTCTGGAAACACCATATATTTT	TRBJ1-3	TRBV7-9	.	.
CAWSRSAYEQFF	TGTGCCTGGAGTCGGTCGGCCTATGAGCAGTTCTTC	TRBJ2-1	TRBV30	.	.
CASSLGGGRRGYTF	TGTGCCAGCAGTTTAGGCGGGGGCCGTCGGGGCTACACCTTC	TRBJ1-2	TRBV27	.	few
CASNLGTENTEAFF	TGTGCCAGCAACCTGGGGACAGAGAACACTGAAGCTTTCTTT	TRBJ1-1	TRBV2	TRBD1	.
CASSLGEIGLTPQHF	TGTGCCAGCAGCTTAGGGGAAATTGGGCTTACGCCCCAGCATTTT	TRBJ1-5	TRBV7-6	.	few
CASSYEVSQETQYF	TGTGCCAGCAGTTACGAGGTTTCACAAGAGACCCAGTACTTC	TRBJ2-5	TRBV6-6	.	once
CASRSRQGINYGYTF	TGTGCCAGCAGATCCCGACAGGGCATAAACTATGGCTACACCTTC	TRBJ1-2	TRBV6-4	TRBD1	few
CASSLYLQETQYF	TGTGCCAGCAGCTTGTACCTTCAAGAGACCCAGTACTTC	TRBJ2-5	TRBV5-6	.	.